Each of the 30 T cell receptor beta chains below was sequenced from the same sample in a study of T cell responses to AZD1222 COVID-19 vaccine. Sequencing used immunoSEQ multiplex PCR; TCRdb keeps in-frame clones, though not all of them. The table lists some 75,000 clones, nearly 90% of them singletons. The material sequenced was peripheral blood, taken on day 0 of AZD1222 vaccination. The receptors stem from an adult in good health.

J is TRBJ2-3 and V is TRBV11-2; the D gene is possibly TRBD1 (5 bases). The CDR3 sequence is 15 residues long. Germline V gene data show CDR1 as SGHAT and CDR2 as FQNNGV. Trimming removed 2 bases at V and 1 base at J, with 10 bases between. The CDR3: CASSLMGRGTDTQYF. DNA of the CDR3: TGTGCCAGCAGCTTAATGGGGCGAGGCACAGATACGCAGTATTTT.

The chain is built from TRBV7-2 and TRBJ1-2; D call uncertain. Germline CDR1 reads SGHTA; CDR2 reads FQGNSA. This CDR3 comprises 12 residues. V was pared by 1 base and J by 7 bases, with 7 bases between. Written as DNA, the CDR3 is TGTGCCAGCAGCTTAGGGGATTTTGGCTACACCTTC. As protein: CASSLGDFGYTF. The entire variable domain, with the rest obtained from reference TRBV7-2 and TRBJ1-2, is as follows: GAGVSQSPSNKVTEKGKDVELRCDPISGHTALYWYRQSLGQGLEFLIYFQGNSAPDKSGLPSDRFSAERTGGSVSTLTIQRTQQEDSAVYLCASSLGDFGYTFGSGTRLTVV.

This rearrangement joins TRBV7-2 to TRBJ1-1; TRBD1 matches at 9 bases. The CDR3 is 15 amino acids. Germline-derived CDR1 and CDR2 are SGHTA and FQGNSA. The junction had 4 bases not matched to a gene; V was cut back by 3 bases and J by 2 bases. The CDR3, as DNA: TGTGCCAGCAGCTTCCCACAGGGGGCCAACACTGAAGCTTTCTTT. It codes for CASSFPQGANTEAFF.

The chain recombines TRBV5-1 with TRBJ1-6, with 8 bases lining up with TRBD1. This CDR3 is 15 amino acids long. Trimming removed 3 bases from V and 10 bases from J; junction bases left unmatched: 9. The germline V gene encodes CDR1 SGHRS and CDR2 YFSETQ. CDR3 sequence reads: CASSSWTGSGSPLHF. The CDR3 DNA follows: TGCGCCAGCAGCTCCTGGACAGGGTCCGGGTCACCCCTCCACTTT. Using reference TRBV5-1 and TRBJ1-6 for the parts outside the CDR3, the full variable domain is KAGVTQTPRYLIKTRGQQVTLSCSPISGHRSVSWYQQTPGQGLQFLFEYFSETQRNKGNFPGRFSGRQFSNSRSEMNVSTLELGDSALYLCASSSWTGSGSPLHFGNGTRLTVT.

The table lists this clone with a count of one. The chain recombines TRBV18 with TRBJ2-3; no reliable D call. Germline CDR1 is KGHSH and CDR2 is LQKENI. Trimming pared 1 base from V and 3 bases from J, leaving 5 bases between. The CDR3 contains 13 residues. The DNA for the CDR3 is TGTGCCAGCTCACCACTTCAAACAGATACGCAGTATTTT. Protein sequence: CASSPLQTDTQYF.

This clone was observed a single time. The rearrangement links TRBV10-3 to TRBJ1-4, with D perhaps matching TRBD1 (5 bases). The length of the CDR3 is 13 residues. CDR1 is ENHRY and CDR2 is SYGVKD in the germline V gene. The germline V and J ends were trimmed by 6 bases and 3 bases, with 8 bases remaining between them. CDR3 sequence (DNA): TGTGCCATCAGGCAGGGAGCTAATGAAAAACTGTTTTTT. Protein: CAIRQGANEKLFF.

This chain links TRBV11-2 with TRBJ2-1, with TRBD2 matching 10 bases. This CDR3 comprises 18 residues. Germline V lookup: CDR1 SGHAT, CDR2 FQNNGV. Losses at the gene ends were 7 bases for V and 0 bases for J; bases not matched to a gene: 12. The CDR3: CASTGGLASSSSYNEQFF. In nucleotides, the CDR3 is TGTGCCAGCACTGGGGGACTAGCGTCTTCAAGCTCCTACAATGAGCAGTTCTTC.

V usage is TRBV7-3 and J usage is TRBJ2-1, with TRBD2 matching 7 bases. This CDR3 is built from 12 residues. Per germline, CDR1 SGHTA and CDR2 FQGTGA. After removal of 6 bases from V and 9 bases from J, the junction contained 5 bases not matched to a gene. CDR3: CASSPGTTEQFF. CDR3 DNA: TGTGCCAGCAGTCCCGGGACTACTGAGCAGTTCTTC.

The chain has TRBV19 and TRBJ2-3; 7 bases fit TRBD2. Trimming removed 7 bases from V and 3 bases from J; junction bases left unmatched: 7. This CDR3 contains 14 residues. Germline CDR1 and CDR2: LNHDA and SQIVND (reference sequence). The CDR3: CASTQAGDTDTQYF. The CDR3 DNA sequence: TGTGCCAGTACCCAGGCGGGGGATACAGATACGCAGTATTTT.

The chain is built from TRBV12-3 or TRBV12-4 and TRBJ1-3; D call uncertain. The V end lost 2 bases, the J end lost 4 bases, and 6 bases lay between the germline ends. The CDR3 length is 13 residues. As DNA, the CDR3 is TGTGCCAGCAGTTTATTTGAAGGAAACACCATATATTTT. Amino acid sequence: CASSLFEGNTIYF.

This sequence joins TRBV5-1 and TRBJ1-1; D is uncertain. The V gene's germline CDR1 is SGHRS and CDR2 YFSETQ. Trimming took off 4 bases at V and 2 bases at J, with 18 bases between the two ends. The CDR3 sequence is 16 residues long. CDR3: CASSRDNQLSNTEAFF. In DNA, the CDR3 is TGCGCCAGCAGCCGTGACAACCAACTCAGTAACACTGAAGCTTTCTTT.

The rearrangement uses TRBV2 and TRBJ2-1, with TRBD1 matching 9 bases. The CDR3 consists of 15 residues. Germline-derived CDR1 and CDR2 are SNHLY and FYNNEI. V shed 7 bases, J shed 4 bases, and the junction held 8 bases outside the gene matches. The CDR3 bases are TGTGCCAGCACTGCAGAGACAGGGGGATACAATGAGCAGTTCTTC. Protein: CASTAETGGYNEQFF.

The V and J genes are TRBV25-1 and TRBJ2-5; D is possibly TRBD1 (5 bases). CDR1 is MGHDK and CDR2 is SYGVNS in the germline V gene. This CDR3 region has 15 residues. Trimming took 4 bases from V and 4 from J, leaving 16 bases between them. The CDR3, as DNA: TGTGCCAGCAGTGGCCCACACAGGTCGGGAGAGACCCAGTACTTC. Its protein product is CASSGPHRSGETQYF.

The chain links TRBV12-5 to TRBJ2-3; 10 bases are a match to TRBD1. This CDR3 is 14 amino acids long. J gave up 1 base and V 5 bases, and 0 bases lay outside the gene matches. From germline, CDR1 is LGHNT and CDR2 FRNRAP. The CDR3 DNA is TGTGCTAGTGGTGGACAGGGGGGCACAGATACGCAGTATTTT. Its translation is CASGGQGGTDTQYF.

The chain uses TRBV7-2 and TRBJ2-7; 7 bases fit TRBD2. In germline, CDR1 is SGHTA, CDR2 FQGNSA. V dropped 5 bases and J dropped 2; count of bases not matched to a gene: 6. This CDR3 is built from 14 residues. The chain's CDR3 is CASSSGTIPYEQYF. CDR3 DNA: TGTGCCAGCAGCAGCGGGACTATACCCTACGAGCAGTACTTC.

A single count supports this clone. V is TRBV6-5 and J is TRBJ1-1; D may be TRBD1 (5 bases). Trimming shortened V by 7 bases and J by 3 bases, and 18 bases separated the two germline ends. The CDR3 has 15 residues. Germline-derived CDR1 and CDR2 are MNHEY and SVGAGI. The CDR3 spells CASIKRPRGDTEAFF. CDR3 DNA: TGTGCCAGCATCAAGAGGCCCCGAGGGGACACTGAAGCTTTCTTT.

This chain joins TRBV2 and TRBJ2-2; D is undetermined. CDR3 length: 13 amino acids. V was clipped by 6 bases and J by 2 bases, with 7 bases between them. Germline-derived CDR1 and CDR2 are SNHLY and FYNNEI. CDR3 amino acids: CASSEQNTGELFF. The CDR3 DNA follows: TGTGCCAGCAGCGAACAAAACACCGGGGAGCTGTTTTTT.

The gene calls are TRBV18 and TRBJ1-1, with D possibly TRBD1 on 5 matching bases. Germline V lookup: CDR1 KGHSH, CDR2 LQKENI. Trimming shortened V by 3 bases and J by 3 bases, and 14 bases separated the two germline ends. The CDR3 spans 15 residues. The CDR3 region has the DNA TGTGCCAGCTCACCGCCCGTATCAGGGTACACTGAAGCTTTCTTT. Its translation: CASSPPVSGYTEAFF.

The V and J genes are TRBV10-3 and TRBJ2-7; D possibly corresponds to TRBD1 (6 bases). The CDR3 totals 13 residues. V was clipped by 10 bases and J by 1 base, with 14 bases between them. Germline values: CDR1 ENHRY, CDR2 SYGVKD. CDR3 protein: CATWTDKSYEQYF. CDR3 nucleotides: TGTGCCACATGGACAGATAAATCCTACGAGCAGTACTTC.

In this sample, this clone turned up once. The rearrangement links TRBV7-9 to TRBJ2-1, with 10 bases matching TRBD2. This CDR3 spans 15 amino acids. The ends lost 5 bases at V and 7 bases at J; junction bases unmatched: 8. The germline gives CDR1 SEHNR, CDR2 FQNEAQ (reference sequence). CDR3 nucleotide sequence: TGTGCCAGCAGCCAGGGGGCTAGCGGGAGTAATGAGCAGTTCTTC. As protein: CASSQGASGSNEQFF.

Only a few counts were recorded for this clone. This rearrangement joins TRBV2 to TRBJ2-1; no definite D call. Trimming removed 3 bases at V and 9 bases at J, with 9 bases between. Per the germline V gene, CDR1 is SNHLY and CDR2 is FYNNEI. This CDR3 has 12 amino acids. CDR3 sequence (DNA): TGTGCCAGCAGTGATCGCGGATTTGAGCAGTTCTTC. It specifies CASSDRGFEQFF.

The chain recombines TRBV20-1 with TRBJ1-2, with D tentatively TRBD1 (5 bases). This CDR3 comprises 11 residues. V lost 5 bases, J lost 4 bases, and 8 bases lay in between. Looked up from germline, CDR1 is DFQATT and CDR2 is SNEGSKA (reference sequence). The CDR3 sequence: CSAPGIYGYTF. The CDR3 coding sequence is TGCAGTGCTCCAGGGATCTATGGCTACACCTTC.

V usage is TRBV11-2 and J usage is TRBJ2-1, with D uncertain. The V end was cut by 1 base, the J end by 0 bases, with 7 bases between. There are 15 residues in the CDR3. Germline V lookup: CDR1 SGHAT, CDR2 FQNNGV. The CDR3 nucleotides read TGTGCCAGCAGCTTAGGGACGTCCTCCTACAATGAGCAGTTCTTC. Its translation: CASSLGTSSYNEQFF.

The chain recombines TRBV2 with TRBJ1-5; 8 bases are shared with TRBD1. Germline V lookup: CDR1 SNHLY, CDR2 FYNNEI. This CDR3 contains 13 residues. V shed 7 bases and J 3 bases; nucleotides not matched to a gene: 2. CDR3 sequence reads: CASKDRVNQPQHF. In DNA form, the CDR3 reads TGTGCCAGCAAGGACAGGGTCAATCAGCCCCAGCATTTT.

J is TRBJ1-6 and V is TRBV27, with a possible D match to TRBD1 (5 bases). Trimming stripped 0 bases from V and 4 bases from J, with 7 bases between. Per the germline V gene, CDR1 is MNHEY and CDR2 is SMNVEV (reference sequence). This CDR3 comprises 15 residues. The CDR3 is CASSLSAGYNSPLHF. The CDR3, as DNA: TGTGCCAGCAGTTTATCGGCAGGGTATAATTCACCCCTCCACTTT.

The genes are TRBV5-4 and TRBJ1-4; possibly TRBD1 for D (6 bases). Trimming removed 0 bases at V and 3 bases at J, with 9 bases between. This CDR3 spans 15 amino acids. CDR1 and CDR2 from the germline V gene are SGHNT and YYREEE (reference sequence). This chain's CDR3 is CASSLEGEANEKLFF. The CDR3, as DNA: TGTGCCAGCAGCTTGGAGGGGGAGGCTAATGAAAAACTGTTTTTT.

This rearrangement joins TRBV3-1 (or the pseudogene TRBV3-2) to TRBJ2-2; 13 positions match TRBD2. The germline V gene has CDR1 LGHDT and CDR2 YNNKEL (reference sequence). The CDR3 has 18 amino acids. With 4 bases clipped from V and 0 bases from J, the junction kept 5 bases outside the gene matches. CDR3 nucleotides: TGTGCCAGCAGCCCCGGGACTAGCGGGGCCTCGAACACCGGGGAGCTGTTTTTT. Translated, it gives CASSPGTSGASNTGELFF.

The CDR3 bases are TGTGCCAGCTCCGGACTAGCGGGATCGCCGGTCACCGGGGAGCTGTTTTTT. Its translation is CASSGLAGSPVTGELFF. V gene TRBV18 combines with J gene TRBJ2-2, with 12 bases identical to TRBD2. Trimming took 6 bases from V and 4 from J; bases not matched to a gene: 9. The germline V gene encodes CDR1 KGHSH and CDR2 LQKENI. The CDR3 consists of 17 residues.

The rearrangement links TRBV19 to TRBJ1-5, with TRBD1 matching 9 bases. Trimming at V came to 8 bases and at J to 2 bases, leaving 1 base not matched to a gene. CDR3 length equals 13 residues. Per the germline V gene, CDR1 is LNHDA and CDR2 is SQIVND (reference sequence). The DNA for the CDR3 is TGTGCCAGTCGGGACAGGGGCAATCAGCCCCAGCATTTT. Translating gives CASRDRGNQPQHF.

V is TRBV25-1 and J is TRBJ1-3; TRBD1 aligns across 8 bases. CDR1 is MGHDK, CDR2 SYGVNS, per germline. The length of the CDR3 is 14 residues. The J segment lost 4 bases and the V segment lost 4 bases, leaving 3 bases of the junction unmatched. The CDR3 region has the DNA TGTGCCAGCAGTGGGACAGGGAGGGGAAACACCATATATTTT. Translation: CASSGTGRGNTIYF. Filled out from reference TRBV25-1 and TRBJ1-3, the complete variable domain reads EADIYQTPRYLVIGTGKKITLECSQTMGHDKMYWYQQDPGMELHLIHYSYGVNSTEKGDLSSESTVSRIRTEHFPLTLESARPSHTSQYLCASSGTGRGNTIYFGEGSWLTVV.